Below are 3 T cell receptor beta chains sequenced from a single sample in a study of T cells in Graves' hyperthyroidism and ophthalmopathy. TCR beta CDR3 sequences were amplified from RNA transcripts. Carried out on the TCR CDR3, a first-round RT-PCR used the HTBI primer set. TCRdb re-analysed the multiplex PCR reads in MiXCR, keeping a single row per CDR3 protein. Among approximately 380,000 distinct CDR3 sequences listed, 19% were seen once. Sequenced input: blood. Every receptor here comes from a woman under 30 with Graves' hyperthyroidism.

This clonotype showed up many times. The rearrangement joins TRBV27 to TRBJ1-2; D is unresolved. The CDR3 loop spans 12 amino acids. Between the trimmed V and J ends, which lost 7 bases and 9 bases, there was a span of 15 bases. Germline V CDR1 and CDR2: MNHEY, SMNVEV (reference sequence). CDR3 sequence (DNA): TGTGCCAGCAAATCCGGCTCTGGAAGCTACACCTTC. The encoded protein is CASKSGSGSYTF.

Ten or more counts support this clonotype. The V and J genes are TRBV28 and TRBJ2-7; a weak D match, TRBD2 (6 bases). Germline lookup yields CDR1 MDHEN and CDR2 SYDVKM. V was cut by 4 bases and J by 7 bases, with 11 bases left in between. This CDR3 region has 12 residues. The CDR3 protein is CASSSSGEEQYF. The DNA of the CDR3 is TGTGCCAGCAGTTCATCGGGGGAAGAGCAGTACTTC.

This clonotype was detected many times. V gene TRBV4-1 combines with J gene TRBJ1-2; D might be TRBD1 (6 bases). The CDR3 consists of 16 residues. Germline CDR1 MGHRA, CDR2 YSYEKL. V was cut by 4 bases and J by 3 bases, with 18 bases left in between. CDR3 sequence (DNA): TGCGCCAGCAGCCTGGGCAGGGGAGTTTTAGACTATGGCTACACCTTC. This gives the protein CASSLGRGVLDYGYTF.